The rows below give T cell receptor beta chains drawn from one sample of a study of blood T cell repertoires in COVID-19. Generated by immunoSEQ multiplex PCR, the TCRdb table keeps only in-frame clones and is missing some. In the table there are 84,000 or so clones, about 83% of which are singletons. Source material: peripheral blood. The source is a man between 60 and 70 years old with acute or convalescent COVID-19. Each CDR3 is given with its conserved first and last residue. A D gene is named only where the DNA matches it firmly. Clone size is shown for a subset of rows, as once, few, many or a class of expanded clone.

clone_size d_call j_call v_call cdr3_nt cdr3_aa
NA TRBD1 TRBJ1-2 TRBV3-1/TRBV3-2 TGTGCCAGCAGGGCGGGACAGGGTTTGTCGGCCTATGGCTACACCTTC CASRAGQGLSAYGYTF
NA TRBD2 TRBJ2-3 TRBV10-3 TGTGCCATCAGTGAGCCGGACGGACTAGCGGGGGACACAGATACGCAGTATTTT CAISEPDGLAGDTDTQYF
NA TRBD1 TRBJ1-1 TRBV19 TGTGCCAGTTCCTTTCCGGGACAGGTAACTGAAGCTTTCTTT CASSFPGQVTEAFF
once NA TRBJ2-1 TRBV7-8 TGTGCCAGCAGCAGTCTTAGCGGTAGCTCCTACAATGAGCAGTTCTTC CASSSLSGSSYNEQFF
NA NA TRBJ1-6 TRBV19 TGTGCCAGCATGAACGCAGAACTCCAGGGGCGCAATTCACCCCTCCACTTT CASMNAELQGRNSPLHF
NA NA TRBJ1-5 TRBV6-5 TGTGCCAGCACCAGAGGGACTCCCCCAAATCAGCCCCAGCATTTT CASTRGTPPNQPQHF
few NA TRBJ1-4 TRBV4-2 TGTGCCAGCAGCCAAGAGAATGGCATTGAAAAACTGTTTTTT CASSQENGIEKLFF
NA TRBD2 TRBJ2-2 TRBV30 TGTGCCTGGAGTGCGGCAGCGGGGGGCACCGGGGAGCTGTTTTTT CAWSAAAGGTGELFF
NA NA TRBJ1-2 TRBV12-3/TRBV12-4 TGTGCCAGCAGTTTGTGGCAGGGTAAATTTGACACCTTC CASSLWQGKFDTF
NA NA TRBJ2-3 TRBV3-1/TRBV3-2 TGTGCCAGCAGCCAGAGGTATTCCGGGACAGATACGCAGTATTTT CASSQRYSGTDTQYF
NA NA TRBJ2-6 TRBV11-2 TGTGCCAGCAGCTTAGATATCCAGGGGACTGGGGCCAACGTCCTGACTTTC CASSLDIQGTGANVLTF
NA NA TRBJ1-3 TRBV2 TGTGCCAGCTGCGAGACAGCGTTCTCTGGAAACACCATATATTTT CASCETAFSGNTIYF
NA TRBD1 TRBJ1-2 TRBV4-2 TGTGCCAGCAGCCACCTAGACAGGGGACCAGCGTGGGGCTACACCTTC CASSHLDRGPAWGYTF
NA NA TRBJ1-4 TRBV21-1 TGTGCCAGCCCAAAAGGGAGAGGGATAGGGGAAAAACTGTTTTTT CASPKGRGIGEKLFF
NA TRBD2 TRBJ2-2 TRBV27 TGTGCCAGCAGACCCCGTGGTAGCGGGGGCAACACCGGGGAGCTGTTTTTT CASRPRGSGGNTGELFF
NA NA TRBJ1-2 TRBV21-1 TGTGCCAGCAGCAAAGGAACAGGGGGATATGGCTACACCTTC CASSKGTGGYGYTF
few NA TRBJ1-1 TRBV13 TGTGCCAGCAGCTCCTTAGCGGAGGATGGGGGGACTGAAGCTTTCTTT CASSSLAEDGGTEAFF
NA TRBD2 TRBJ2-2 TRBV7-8 TGTGCCAGCAGTTCGGGAGGGTCCGCGAGGACCGGGGAGCTGTTTTTT CASSSGGSARTGELFF
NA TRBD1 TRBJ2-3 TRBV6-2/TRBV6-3 TGTGCCAGCAGTTGGACAGGCAGAGACACAGATACGCAGTATTTT CASSWTGRDTDTQYF
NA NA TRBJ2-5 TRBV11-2 TGTGCCAGCAGCTTAGCCGCACAGATCGAGACCCAGTACTTC CASSLAAQIETQYF
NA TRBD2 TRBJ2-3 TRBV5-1 TGCGCCAGCAGCTTGGCGCTTTCTAGCGGGGGTTCGATGGATACGCAGTATTTT CASSLALSSGGSMDTQYF
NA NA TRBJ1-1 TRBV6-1 TGTGCCAGCAGTGAATTCCCTGGCTCGAACACTGAAGCTTTCTTT CASSEFPGSNTEAFF
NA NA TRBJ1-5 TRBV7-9 TGTGCCAGCAGCTTAGCAGTAGACAATCAGCCCCAGCATTTT CASSLAVDNQPQHF
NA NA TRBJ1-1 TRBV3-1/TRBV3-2 TGTGCCAGCAGCCAAACGGTCGGCGGGAACACTGAAGCTTTCTTT CASSQTVGGNTEAFF
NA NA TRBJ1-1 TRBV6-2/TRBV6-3 TGTGCCAGCAGTTACGGGGGCAGTAACACTGAAGCTTTCTTT CASSYGGSNTEAFF
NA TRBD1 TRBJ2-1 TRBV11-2 TGTGCCAGCAGCTCAGTCCGGGACAGGGGCCGAAATGAGCAGTTCTTC CASSSVRDRGRNEQFF
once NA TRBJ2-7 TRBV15 TGTGCCACCAGCCCAGGTGGGTACGAGCAGTACTTC CATSPGGYEQYF
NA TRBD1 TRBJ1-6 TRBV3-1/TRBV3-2 TGTGCCAGCAGCCAAACCGGACAGGGTCGATCACCCCTCCACTTT CASSQTGQGRSPLHF
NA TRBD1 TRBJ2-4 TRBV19 TGTGCCAGTAGTACTCAGGGGGTGTTGGCCAAAAACATTCAGTACTTC CASSTQGVLAKNIQYF
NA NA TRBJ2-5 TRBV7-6 TGTGCCAGCAGCTTAATTACGGGACATAGAGAGACCCAGTACTTC CASSLITGHRETQYF
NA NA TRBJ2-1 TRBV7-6 TGTGCCAGCAGCTTAAACGGACAGCGTCCCTATGAGCAGTTCTTC CASSLNGQRPYEQFF
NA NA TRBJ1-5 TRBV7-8 TGTGCCAGCAGCCCCGAGGAGACCCTAGGCAATCAGCCCCAGCATTTT CASSPEETLGNQPQHF
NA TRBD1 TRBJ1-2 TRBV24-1 TGTGCCACCAGTGAGCCCGGGACAGCCTATGGCTACACCTTC CATSEPGTAYGYTF
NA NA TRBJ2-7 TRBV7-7 TGTGCCAGCAGCTTAGGGGAAGGGGGTGAGCAGTACTTC CASSLGEGGEQYF
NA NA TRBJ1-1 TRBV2 TGTGCCACCAGACAGGTTCGGGACACTGAAGCTTTCTTT CATRQVRDTEAFF
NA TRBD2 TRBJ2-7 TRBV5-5 TGTGCCAGCAGCGTTCGACTAGCGGGATTCATAACCTACGAGCAGTACTTC CASSVRLAGFITYEQYF